Given below is one T cell receptor beta chain in context. This CDR3 has 14 residues. V was shortened by 1 base and J by 2 bases, with 10 bases between the two germline ends. Germline loops: CDR1 SGHRS, CDR2 YFSETQ. Measured with immunoSEQ multiplex PCR; TCRdb has only the in-frame clones, and not every one. Of some 230,000 clones listed, about 88% were seen once; the top ten hold approximately 10%. This specimen belongs to a study of blood T cell repertoires in COVID-19. This clonotype was sampled from a woman between 50 and 59 years old with COVID-19, enrolled during active disease. The sequencing input was peripheral blood. This chain joins TRBV5-1 and TRBJ2-7; D ambiguous. CDR3 amino acids: CASSLLSSAYEQYF. In DNA, the CDR3 is TGCGCCAGCAGCTTGTTGTCCTCTGCCTACGAGCAGTACTTC.